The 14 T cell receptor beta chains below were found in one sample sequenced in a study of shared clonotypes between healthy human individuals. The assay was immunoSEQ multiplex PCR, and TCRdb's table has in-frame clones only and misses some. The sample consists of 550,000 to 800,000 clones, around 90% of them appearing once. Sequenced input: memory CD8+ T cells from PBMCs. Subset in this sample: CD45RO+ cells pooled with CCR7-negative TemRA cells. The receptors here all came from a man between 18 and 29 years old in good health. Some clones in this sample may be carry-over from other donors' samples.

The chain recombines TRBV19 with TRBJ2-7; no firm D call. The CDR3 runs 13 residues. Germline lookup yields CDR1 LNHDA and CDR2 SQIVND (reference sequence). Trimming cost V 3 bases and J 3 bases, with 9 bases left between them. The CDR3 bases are TGTGCCAGTAGTATTCGGCACATCTACGAGCAGTACTTC. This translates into CASSIRHIYEQYF.

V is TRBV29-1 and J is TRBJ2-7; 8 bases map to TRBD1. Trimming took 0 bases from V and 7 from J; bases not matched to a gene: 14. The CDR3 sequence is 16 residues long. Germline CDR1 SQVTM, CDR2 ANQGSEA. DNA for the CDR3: TGCAGCGTTGAAGAGAGGCAGGGGGCGCGTGTGCTTGAGCAGTACTTC. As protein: CSVEERQGARVLEQYF.

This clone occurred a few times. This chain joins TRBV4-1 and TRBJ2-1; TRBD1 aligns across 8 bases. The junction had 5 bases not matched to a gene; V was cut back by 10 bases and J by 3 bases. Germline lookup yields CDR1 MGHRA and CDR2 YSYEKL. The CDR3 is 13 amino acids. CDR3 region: CATRGQGYNEQFF. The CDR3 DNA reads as TGCGCCACCAGGGGGCAGGGCTACAATGAGCAGTTCTTC.

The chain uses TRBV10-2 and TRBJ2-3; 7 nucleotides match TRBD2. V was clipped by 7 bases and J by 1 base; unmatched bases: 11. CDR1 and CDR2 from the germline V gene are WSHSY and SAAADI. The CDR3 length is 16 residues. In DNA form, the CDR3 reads TGCGCCAGCATCTCCCCGGCTAGCGGTGGCACAGATACGCAGTATTTT. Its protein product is CASISPASGGTDTQYF.

The CDR3 DNA follows: TGTGCCAGCTCACCACCGGCAGGGCCTTCCTACAATGAGCAGTTCTTC. It yields the protein CASSPPAGPSYNEQFF. The rearrangement joins TRBV18 to TRBJ2-1; perhaps TRBD1 as D (5 bases). The V end was cut by 0 bases, the J end by 1 base, with 10 bases between. The germline CDR1 and CDR2 sequences are KGHSH and LQKENI. This CDR3 has 16 residues.

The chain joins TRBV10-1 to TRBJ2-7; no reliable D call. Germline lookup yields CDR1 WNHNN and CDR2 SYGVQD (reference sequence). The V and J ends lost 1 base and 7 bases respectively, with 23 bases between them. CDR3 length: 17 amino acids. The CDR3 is CASSEWGSRKPLWEQYF. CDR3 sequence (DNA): TGCGCCAGCAGTGAGTGGGGTAGCAGGAAACCCCTTTGGGAGCAGTACTTC.

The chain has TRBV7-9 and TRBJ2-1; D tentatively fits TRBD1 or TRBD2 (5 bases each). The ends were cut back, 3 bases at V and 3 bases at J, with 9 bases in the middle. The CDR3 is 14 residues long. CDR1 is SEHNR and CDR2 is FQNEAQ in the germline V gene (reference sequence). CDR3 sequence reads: CASSLGTLYNEQFF. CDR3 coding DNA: TGTGCCAGCAGCTTGGGGACCCTCTACAATGAGCAGTTCTTC.

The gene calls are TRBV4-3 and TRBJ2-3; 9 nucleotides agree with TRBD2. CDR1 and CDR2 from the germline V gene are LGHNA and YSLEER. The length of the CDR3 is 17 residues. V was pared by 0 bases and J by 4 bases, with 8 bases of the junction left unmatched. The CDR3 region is CASSQDGAGGRADTQYF. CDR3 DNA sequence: TGCGCCAGCAGCCAAGATGGGGCGGGAGGGAGGGCAGATACGCAGTATTTT.

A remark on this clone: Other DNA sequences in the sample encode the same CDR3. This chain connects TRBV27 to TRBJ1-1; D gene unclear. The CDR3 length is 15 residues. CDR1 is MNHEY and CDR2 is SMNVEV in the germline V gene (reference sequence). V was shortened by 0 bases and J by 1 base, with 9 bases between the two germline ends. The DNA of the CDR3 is TGTGCCAGCAGTTTATCCAGGCGGGGGAACACTGAAGCTTTCTTT. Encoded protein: CASSLSRRGNTEAFF.

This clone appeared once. CDR3 sequence reads: CASKVGAVSYEQYF. CDR3 coding DNA: TGTGCCAGCAAAGTCGGGGCCGTCTCCTACGAGCAGTACTTC. The rearrangement links TRBV6-5 to TRBJ2-7, with D perhaps matching TRBD1 or TRBD2 (5 bases each). CDR3 length equals 14 residues. Trimming stripped 7 bases from V and 0 bases from J, with 13 bases between. CDR1 and CDR2 from the germline V gene are MNHEY and SVGAGI.

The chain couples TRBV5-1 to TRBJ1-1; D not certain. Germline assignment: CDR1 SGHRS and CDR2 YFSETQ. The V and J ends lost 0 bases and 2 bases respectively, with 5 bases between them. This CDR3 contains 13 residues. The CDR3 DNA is TGCGCCAGCAGCTTGGCCGAAAACACTGAAGCTTTCTTT. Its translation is CASSLAENTEAFF.

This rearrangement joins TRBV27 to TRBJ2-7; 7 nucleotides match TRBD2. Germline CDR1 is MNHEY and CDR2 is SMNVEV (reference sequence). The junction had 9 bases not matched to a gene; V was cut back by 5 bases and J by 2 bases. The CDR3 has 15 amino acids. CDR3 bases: TGTGCCAGCAGTCCGCTAGCGGCCACTGCCTACGAGCAGTACTTC. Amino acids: CASSPLAATAYEQYF.

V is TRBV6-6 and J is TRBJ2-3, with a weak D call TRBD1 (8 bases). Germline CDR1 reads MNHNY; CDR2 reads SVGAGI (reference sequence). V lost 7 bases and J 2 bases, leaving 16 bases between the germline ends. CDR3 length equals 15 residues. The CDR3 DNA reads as TGTGCCAGCAAAGCGGGGACAGGACACACAGATACGCAGTATTTT. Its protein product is CASKAGTGHTDTQYF.

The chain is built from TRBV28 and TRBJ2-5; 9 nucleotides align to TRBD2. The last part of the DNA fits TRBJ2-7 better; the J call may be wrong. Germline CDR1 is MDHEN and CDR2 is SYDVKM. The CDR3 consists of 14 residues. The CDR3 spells CASAFRPSGNEQYF. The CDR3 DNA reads TGTGCCAGCGCTTTTCGACCTAGCGGGAACGAGCAGTACTTC.